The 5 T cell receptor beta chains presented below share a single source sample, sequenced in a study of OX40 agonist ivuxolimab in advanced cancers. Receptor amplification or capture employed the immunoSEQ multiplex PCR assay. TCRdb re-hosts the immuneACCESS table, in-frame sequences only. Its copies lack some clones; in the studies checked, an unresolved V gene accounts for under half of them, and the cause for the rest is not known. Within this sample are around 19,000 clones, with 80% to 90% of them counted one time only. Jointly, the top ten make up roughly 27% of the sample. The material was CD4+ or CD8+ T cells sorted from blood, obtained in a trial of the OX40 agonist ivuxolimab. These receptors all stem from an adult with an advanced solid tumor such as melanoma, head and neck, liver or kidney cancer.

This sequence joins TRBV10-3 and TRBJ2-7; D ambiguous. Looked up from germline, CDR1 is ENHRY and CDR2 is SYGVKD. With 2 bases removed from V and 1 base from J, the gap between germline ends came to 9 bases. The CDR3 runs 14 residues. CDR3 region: CAISEENSSYEQYF. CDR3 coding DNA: TGTGCCATCAGTGAGGAGAACTCATCCTACGAGCAGTACTTC.

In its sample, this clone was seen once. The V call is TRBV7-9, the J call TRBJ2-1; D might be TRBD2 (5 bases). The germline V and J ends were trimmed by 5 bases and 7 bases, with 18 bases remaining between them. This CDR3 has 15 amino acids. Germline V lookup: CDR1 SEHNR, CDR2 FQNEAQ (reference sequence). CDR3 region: CASSPDLRRGNEQFF. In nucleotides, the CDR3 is TGTGCCAGCAGCCCAGATCTAAGACGCGGGAATGAGCAGTTCTTC.

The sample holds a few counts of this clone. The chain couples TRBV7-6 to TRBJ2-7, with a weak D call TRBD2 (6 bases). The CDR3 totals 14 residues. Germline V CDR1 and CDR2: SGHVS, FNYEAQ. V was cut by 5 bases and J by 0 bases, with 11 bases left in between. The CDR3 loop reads CASSPFGSSYEQYF. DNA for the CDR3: TGTGCCAGCAGCCCCTTCGGGAGCTCCTACGAGCAGTACTTC.

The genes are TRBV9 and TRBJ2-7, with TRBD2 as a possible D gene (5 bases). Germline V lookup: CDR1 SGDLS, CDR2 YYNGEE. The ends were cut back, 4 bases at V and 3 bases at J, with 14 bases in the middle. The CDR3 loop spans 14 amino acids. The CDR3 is CASSYGADDYEQYF. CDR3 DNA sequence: TGTGCCAGCAGCTATGGAGCGGACGACTACGAGCAGTACTTC.

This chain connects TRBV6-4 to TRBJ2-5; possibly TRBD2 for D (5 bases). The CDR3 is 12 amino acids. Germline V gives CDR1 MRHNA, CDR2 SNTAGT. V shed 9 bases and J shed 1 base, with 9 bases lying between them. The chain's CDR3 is CARVGAQETQYF. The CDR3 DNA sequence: TGTGCCAGGGTGGGAGCCCAAGAGACCCAGTACTTC.